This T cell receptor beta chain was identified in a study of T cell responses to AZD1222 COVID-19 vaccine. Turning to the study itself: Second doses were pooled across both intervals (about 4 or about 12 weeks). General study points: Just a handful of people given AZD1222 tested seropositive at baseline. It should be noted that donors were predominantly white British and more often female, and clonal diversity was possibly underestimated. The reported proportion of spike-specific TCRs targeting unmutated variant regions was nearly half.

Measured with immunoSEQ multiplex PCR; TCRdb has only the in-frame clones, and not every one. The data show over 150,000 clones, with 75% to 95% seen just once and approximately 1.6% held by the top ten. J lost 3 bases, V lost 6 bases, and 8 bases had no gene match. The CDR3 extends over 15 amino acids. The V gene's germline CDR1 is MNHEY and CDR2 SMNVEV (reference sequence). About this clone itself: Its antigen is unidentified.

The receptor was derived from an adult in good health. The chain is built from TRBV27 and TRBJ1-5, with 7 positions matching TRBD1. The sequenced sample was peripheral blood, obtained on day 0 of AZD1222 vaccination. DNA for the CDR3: TGTGCCAGCAGGGGGGGGGACAGACCCAATCAGCCCCAGCATTTT. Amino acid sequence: CASRGGDRPNQPQHF.